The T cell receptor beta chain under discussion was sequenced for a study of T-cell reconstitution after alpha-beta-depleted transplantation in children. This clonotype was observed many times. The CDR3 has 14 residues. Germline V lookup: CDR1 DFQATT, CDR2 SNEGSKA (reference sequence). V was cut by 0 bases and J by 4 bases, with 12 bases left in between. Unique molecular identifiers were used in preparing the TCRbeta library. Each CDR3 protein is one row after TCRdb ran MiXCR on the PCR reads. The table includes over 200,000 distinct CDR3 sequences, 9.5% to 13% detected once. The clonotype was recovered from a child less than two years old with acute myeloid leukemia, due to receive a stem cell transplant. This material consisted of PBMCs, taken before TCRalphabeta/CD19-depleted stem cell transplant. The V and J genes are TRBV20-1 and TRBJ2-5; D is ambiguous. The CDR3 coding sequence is TGCAGTGCTAGAGATACGGCCCCGCTAGAGACCCAGTACTTC. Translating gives CSARDTAPLETQYF.